Given below is one TCR beta chain in context. Its antigen is still unknown. PCR primers comprised 60 Vbeta and 13 Jbeta primers. Sequenced by immunoSEQ multiplex PCR; TCRdb stores in-frame clones only, minus some. The sample gives 150,000 to 200,000 clones, roughly 79% of which show up once; about 1% is in the top ten. This sample is part of a study of cytomegalovirus exposure and HLA in healthy donors. Study-wide points: In a later analysis, productive TCRs from donors in an Asian-associated ancestry cluster reportedly carried fewer N-insertions than the cohort mean. With high specificity and sensitivity, the classifier reportedly diagnosed cytomegalovirus status. About 87% or about 30% of the time was how often most TCR beta V segments were productive, according to an earlier analysis.

This CDR3 is built from 16 residues. Per the germline V gene, CDR1 is MDHEN and CDR2 is SYDVKM. V lost 4 bases and J lost 2; bases outside the gene matches: 2. The rearrangement joins TRBV28 to TRBJ2-2; 12 bases map to TRBD2. The clonotype originates from a woman aged 40 to 55 in good health and CMV-seronegative. Input material: PBMCs. CDR3 nucleotide sequence: TGTGCCAGCAGTTCGGGACTAGCGGGTAACACCGGGGAGCTGTTTTTT. Its translation: CASSSGLAGNTGELFF.